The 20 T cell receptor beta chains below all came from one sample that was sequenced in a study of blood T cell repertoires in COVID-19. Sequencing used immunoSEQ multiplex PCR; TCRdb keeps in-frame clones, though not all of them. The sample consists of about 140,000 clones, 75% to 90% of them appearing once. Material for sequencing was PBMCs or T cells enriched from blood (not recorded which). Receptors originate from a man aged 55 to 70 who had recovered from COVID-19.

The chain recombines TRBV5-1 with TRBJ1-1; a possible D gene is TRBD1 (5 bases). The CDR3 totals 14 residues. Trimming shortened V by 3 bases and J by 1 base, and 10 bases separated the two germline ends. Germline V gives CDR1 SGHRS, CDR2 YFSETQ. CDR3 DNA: TGCGCCAGCAGCTGGCAGGGCACGAACACTGAAGCTTTCTTT. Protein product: CASSWQGTNTEAFF.

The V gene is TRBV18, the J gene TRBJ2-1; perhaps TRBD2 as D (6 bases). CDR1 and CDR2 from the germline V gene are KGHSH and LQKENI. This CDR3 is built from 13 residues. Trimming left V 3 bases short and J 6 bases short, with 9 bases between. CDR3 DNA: TGTGCCAGCTCACCGGAACTAGCCAATGAGCAGTTCTTC. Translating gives CASSPELANEQFF.

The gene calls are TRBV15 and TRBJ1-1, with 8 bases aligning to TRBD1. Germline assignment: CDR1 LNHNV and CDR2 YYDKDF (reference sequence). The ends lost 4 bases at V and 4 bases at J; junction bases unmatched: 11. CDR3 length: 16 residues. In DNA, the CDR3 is TGTGCCACCAGCACAATTCCGGGACAGGCGTTCACTGAAGCTTTCTTT. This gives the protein CATSTIPGQAFTEAFF.

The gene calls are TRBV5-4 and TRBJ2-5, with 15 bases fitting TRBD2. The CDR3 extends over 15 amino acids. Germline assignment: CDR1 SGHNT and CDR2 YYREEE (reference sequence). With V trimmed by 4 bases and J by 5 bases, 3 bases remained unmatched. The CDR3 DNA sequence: TGTGCCAGCAGCAGCGGACTAGCGGGGGGGGAGACCCAGTACTTC. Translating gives CASSSGLAGGETQYF.

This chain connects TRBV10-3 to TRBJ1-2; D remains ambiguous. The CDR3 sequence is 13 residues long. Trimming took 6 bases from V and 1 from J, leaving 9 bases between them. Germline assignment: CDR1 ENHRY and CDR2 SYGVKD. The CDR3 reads CAIRPAGNYGYTF. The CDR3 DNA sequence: TGTGCCATCAGGCCAGCGGGTAACTATGGCTACACCTTC.

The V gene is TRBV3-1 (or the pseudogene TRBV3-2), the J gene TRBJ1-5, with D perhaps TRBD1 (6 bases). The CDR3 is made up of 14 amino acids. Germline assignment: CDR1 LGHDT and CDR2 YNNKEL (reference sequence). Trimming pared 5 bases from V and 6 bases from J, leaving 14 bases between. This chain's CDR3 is CASSETGFSQPQHF. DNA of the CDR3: TGTGCCAGCAGCGAAACAGGGTTTAGTCAGCCCCAGCATTTT.

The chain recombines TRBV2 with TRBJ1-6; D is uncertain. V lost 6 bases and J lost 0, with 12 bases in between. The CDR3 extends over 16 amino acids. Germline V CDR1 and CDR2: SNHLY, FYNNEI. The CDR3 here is CASRKTISSYNSPLHF. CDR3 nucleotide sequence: TGTGCCAGCAGAAAAACCATTAGCTCCTATAATTCACCCCTCCACTTT.

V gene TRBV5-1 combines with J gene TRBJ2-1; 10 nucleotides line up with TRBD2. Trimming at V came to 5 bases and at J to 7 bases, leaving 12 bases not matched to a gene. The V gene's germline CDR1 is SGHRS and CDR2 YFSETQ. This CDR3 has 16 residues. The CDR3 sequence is CASSPTAAGGLNEQFF. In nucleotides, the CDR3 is TGCGCCAGCAGTCCAACTGCAGCGGGGGGGCTAAATGAGCAGTTCTTC. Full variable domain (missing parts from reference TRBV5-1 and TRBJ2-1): KAGVTQTPRYLIKTRGQQVTLSCSPISGHRSVSWYQQTPGQGLQFLFEYFSETQRNKGNFPGRFSGRQFSNSRSEMNVSTLELGDSALYLCASSPTAAGGLNEQFFGPGTRLTVL.

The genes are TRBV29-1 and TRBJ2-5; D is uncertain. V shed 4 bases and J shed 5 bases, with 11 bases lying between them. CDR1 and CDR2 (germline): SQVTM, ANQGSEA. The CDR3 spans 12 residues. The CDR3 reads CSVVVGRETQYF. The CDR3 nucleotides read TGCAGCGTTGTGGTGGGCCGGGAGACCCAGTACTTC.

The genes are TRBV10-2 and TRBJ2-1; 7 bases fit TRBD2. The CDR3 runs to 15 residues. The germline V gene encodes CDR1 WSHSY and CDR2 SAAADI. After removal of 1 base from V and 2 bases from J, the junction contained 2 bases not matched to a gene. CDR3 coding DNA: TGCGCCAGCAGTGAGTGGGAGGGGACCTACAATGAGCAGTTCTTC. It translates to CASSEWEGTYNEQFF.

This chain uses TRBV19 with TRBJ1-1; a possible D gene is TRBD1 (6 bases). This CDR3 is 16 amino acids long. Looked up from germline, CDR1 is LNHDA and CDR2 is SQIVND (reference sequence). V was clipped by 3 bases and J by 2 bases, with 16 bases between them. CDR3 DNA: TGTGCCAGTAGTATTATACAGGGAGTAGGAAACACTGAAGCTTTCTTT. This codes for CASSIIQGVGNTEAFF.

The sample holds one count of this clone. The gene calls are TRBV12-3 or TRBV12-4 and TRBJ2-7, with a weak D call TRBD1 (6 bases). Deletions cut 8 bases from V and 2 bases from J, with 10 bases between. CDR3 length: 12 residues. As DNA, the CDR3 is TGTGCCAGCGGGAAGGGGGCCTACGAGCAGTACTTC. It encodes CASGKGAYEQYF.

CDR3 in DNA: TGCGCCAGCAGCTTGGCCCCGCAGGGGGTGGCTAATGAAAAACTGTTTTTT. Translating gives CASSLAPQGVANEKLFF. The chain has TRBV5-1 and TRBJ1-4, with 7 bases identical to TRBD1. CDR1 is SGHRS, CDR2 YFSETQ, per germline. This CDR3 has 17 amino acids. With V trimmed by 0 bases and J by 3 bases, 8 bases remained unmatched.

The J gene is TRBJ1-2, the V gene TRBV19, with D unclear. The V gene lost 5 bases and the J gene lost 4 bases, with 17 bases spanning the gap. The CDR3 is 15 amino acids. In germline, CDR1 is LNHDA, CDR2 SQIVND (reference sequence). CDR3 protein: CASSPRTGLFYGYTF. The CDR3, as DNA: TGTGCCAGTAGTCCTCGGACTGGTCTTTTCTATGGCTACACCTTC.

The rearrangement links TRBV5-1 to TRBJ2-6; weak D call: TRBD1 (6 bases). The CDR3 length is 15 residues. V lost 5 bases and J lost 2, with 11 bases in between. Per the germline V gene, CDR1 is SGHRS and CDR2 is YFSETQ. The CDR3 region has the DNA TGCGCCAGCAGGCAGGGGTCTACTGGGGCCAACGTCCTGACTTTC. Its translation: CASRQGSTGANVLTF.

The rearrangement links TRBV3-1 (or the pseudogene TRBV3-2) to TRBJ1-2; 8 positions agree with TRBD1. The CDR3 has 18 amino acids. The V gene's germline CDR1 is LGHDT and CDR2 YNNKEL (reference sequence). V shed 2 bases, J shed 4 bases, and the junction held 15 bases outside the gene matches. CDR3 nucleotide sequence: TGTGCCAGCAGCCAAAGTGGGGCCAGGGGGCGCTTAATCTATGGCTACACCTTC. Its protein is CASSQSGARGRLIYGYTF.

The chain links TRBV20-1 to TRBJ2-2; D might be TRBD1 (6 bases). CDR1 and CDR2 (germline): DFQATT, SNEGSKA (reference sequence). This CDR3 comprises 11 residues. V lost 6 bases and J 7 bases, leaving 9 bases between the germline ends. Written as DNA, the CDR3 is TGCAGTGCCCAGGGGAACGGGGAGCTGTTTTTT. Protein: CSAQGNGELFF.

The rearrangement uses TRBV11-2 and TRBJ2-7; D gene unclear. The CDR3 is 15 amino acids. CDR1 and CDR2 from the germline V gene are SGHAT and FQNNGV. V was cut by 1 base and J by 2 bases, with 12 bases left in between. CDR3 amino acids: CASSLVLGSPYEQYF. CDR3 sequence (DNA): TGTGCCAGCAGCTTAGTCTTGGGCAGTCCCTACGAGCAGTACTTC.

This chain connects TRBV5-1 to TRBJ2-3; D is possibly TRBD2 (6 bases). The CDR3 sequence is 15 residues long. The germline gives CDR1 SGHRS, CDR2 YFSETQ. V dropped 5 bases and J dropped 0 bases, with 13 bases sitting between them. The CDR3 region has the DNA TGCGCCAGCAGACCAAGCGGGCCAAGCACAGATACGCAGTATTTT. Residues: CASRPSGPSTDTQYF.

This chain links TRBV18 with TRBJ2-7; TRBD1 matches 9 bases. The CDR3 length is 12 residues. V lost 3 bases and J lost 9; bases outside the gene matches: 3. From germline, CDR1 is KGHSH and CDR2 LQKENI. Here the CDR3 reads CASSPDRGTQYF. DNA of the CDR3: TGTGCCAGCTCACCTGACAGGGGGACGCAGTACTTC.